The table lists the clone carrying this TCR beta chain with a count of one. Its antigen is not known. This sample is part of a study of blood T cells in healthy people across ages. General study results and limits: Older individuals had lower TCR beta diversity per million T cells (the decline was roughly linear). Long-lived and aged donors differed, with more naive CD4+ cells and higher diversity in the long-lived.

A sample-barcoded 5' primer and a J-beta primer mix were used in a second PCR of roughly 7 to 12 cycles. The template-switch adaptor, which had 12 random nucleotides, put a tag on each cDNA molecule. TCRdb re-derived calls from the 5' RACE reads in MiXCR, one entry per CDR3 protein. The repertoire holds approximately 1,700,000 distinct CDR3 sequences, with about two fifths as singletons. The receptor's source is a human donor in good health. Input material: blood.

CDR3 amino acids: CASSSSGGVDTQYF. The CDR3 DNA reads TGTGCCAGCAGCTCTAGCGGGGGGGTAGATACGCAGTATTTT. The chain recombines TRBV12-3 or TRBV12-4 with TRBJ2-3, with 12 positions matching TRBD2. V was clipped by 6 bases and J by 5 bases; unmatched bases: 3. The CDR3 loop spans 14 amino acids.